This TCR beta chain derives from a study of cytomegalovirus exposure and HLA in healthy donors. CDR1 is MRHNA and CDR2 is SNTAGT in the germline V gene. V was clipped by 0 bases and J by 10 bases; unmatched bases: 6. This CDR3 has 16 residues. Among the donors, all were healthy bone marrow donors. Concerning this clone itself: Its antigen is as yet unknown.

With 60 Vbeta and 13 Jbeta primers, the PCR was carried out. Repertoires were generated with immunoSEQ multiplex PCR, while TCRdb's copy carries only in-frame clones and drops some. The sample consists of around 58,000 clones, 55% to 85% of them appearing once. The study's findings and limits: The CMV antigen specificity of a few CMV-associated chains was confirmed through in vitro analysis. A further, later analysis showed that HLA-associated TCR beta chains (compared with equally common others) were more clonally expanded.

The chain is built from TRBV6-4 and TRBJ2-1, with 13 bases that match TRBD2. Specimen: PBMCs. The source is a middle-aged man in good health and CMV-seropositive. Here the CDR3 DNA reads TGTGCCAGCAGTGACTCGGGACTAGCGGGGAGCAAGGAGCAGTTCTTC. Residues: CASSDSGLAGSKEQFF.